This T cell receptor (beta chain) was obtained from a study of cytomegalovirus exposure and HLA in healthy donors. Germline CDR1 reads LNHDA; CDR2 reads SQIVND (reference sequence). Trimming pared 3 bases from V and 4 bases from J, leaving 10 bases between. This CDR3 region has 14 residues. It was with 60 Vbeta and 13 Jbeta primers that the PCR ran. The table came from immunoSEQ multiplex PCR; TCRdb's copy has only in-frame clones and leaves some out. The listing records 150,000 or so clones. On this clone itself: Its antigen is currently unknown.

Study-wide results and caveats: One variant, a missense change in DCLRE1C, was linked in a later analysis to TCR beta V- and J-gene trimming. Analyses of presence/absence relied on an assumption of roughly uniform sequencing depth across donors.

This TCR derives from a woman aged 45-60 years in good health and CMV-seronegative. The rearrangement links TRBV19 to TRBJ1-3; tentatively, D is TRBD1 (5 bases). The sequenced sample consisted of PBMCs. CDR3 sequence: CASSIRGGGNTIYF. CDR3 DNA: TGTGCCAGTAGTATTAGGGGTGGAGGAAACACCATATATTTT. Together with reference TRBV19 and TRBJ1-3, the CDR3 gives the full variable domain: DGGITQSPKYLFRKEGQNVTLSCEQNLNHDAMYWYRQDPGQGLRLIYYSQIVNDFQKGDIAEGYSVSREKKESFPLTVTSAQKNPTAFYLCASSIRGGGNTIYFGEGSWLTVV.